This T cell receptor beta chain derives from a study of blood T cells in healthy people across ages. Total RNA was isolated from each sample in quantities of at least 6 micrograms. This clonotype showed up just a few times. The antigen is undetermined. The study, taken as a whole, reports: TCR beta diversity per million T cells fell roughly linearly with age. With naive T cell percentage, TCR beta diversity showed a strong correlation. More naive CD4+ cells and higher diversity marked long-lived donors relative to aged donors.

This CDR3 region has 14 residues. V was trimmed by 0 bases and J by 6 bases, leaving 6 bases between them. CDR1 is MNHEY, CDR2 SVGAGI, per germline. PCR was performed a second time for about 6 to 11 cycles using a sample-barcoded 5' primer and a J-beta primer mix. In TCRdb, the 5' RACE reads were re-called with MiXCR into one record per CDR3 protein. The table records over a million distinct CDR3 sequences, 35% to 45% of them present only once. V is TRBV6-5 and J is TRBJ1-6; D may be TRBD1 (6 bases). The source is a woman between 18 and 29 years old in good health. The sequenced sample consisted of blood. The CDR3 DNA follows: TGTGCCAGCAGTTACTCAGGGGGTAATTCACCCCTCCACTTT. Its protein product is CASSYSGGNSPLHF.